The next 31 T cell receptor beta chains were all read from a single sample in a study of beta chain features in type 1 diabetes. Expressed TCRB transcripts were sequenced, since all the RNA that had been isolated was reverse transcribed. Libraries were prepared by immunoSEQ multiplex PCR; TCRdb keeps only in-frame clonotypes and omits some of them. The sample records over 100,000 clones, almost 40% being singletons. Material for sequencing was stem cell memory CD4+ T cells from blood. These receptors originate from a woman younger than 35 in good health.

The rearrangement joins TRBV4-1 to TRBJ1-2; 11 bases agree with TRBD1. Germline V CDR1 and CDR2: MGHRA, YSYEKL. J was trimmed by 4 bases and V by 1 base; bases with no gene match: 2. This CDR3 contains 15 residues. CDR3 coding DNA: TGCGCCAGCAGCCAAGGGACAGGGGGCTTCTATGGCTACACCTTC. It is translated as CASSQGTGGFYGYTF.

The rearrangement joins TRBV5-1 to TRBJ1-2; the D gene is possibly TRBD1 (5 bases). Germline CDR1 and CDR2: SGHRS and YFSETQ. V lost 4 bases and J lost 7, with 14 bases in between. The CDR3 is 13 amino acids. As DNA, the CDR3 is TGCGCCAGCAGCCTCCTCAGGGAAATTGGCTACACCTTC. Translating it yields CASSLLREIGYTF.

The chain recombines TRBV5-1 with TRBJ1-2; the D is unclear. Trimming removed 4 bases from V and 5 bases from J, with 15 bases in between. CDR3 size: 14 residues. Germline V gives CDR1 SGHRS, CDR2 YFSETQ. The CDR3 is CASSPPAGGYGYTF. CDR3 sequence (DNA): TGCGCCAGCAGCCCCCCGGCGGGCGGATATGGCTACACCTTC.

This clone was seen only a few times. The genes are TRBV4-2 and TRBJ2-2; TRBD2 agrees at 14 bases. CDR3 length: 20 amino acids. CDR1 and CDR2 (germline): LGHNA, YNFKEQ. Trimming took 4 bases from V and 6 from J; bases not matched to a gene: 16. The CDR3 sequence is CASSPRRGIGLAGGAGELFF. CDR3 nucleotide sequence: TGTGCCAGCAGCCCGAGAAGAGGGATCGGACTAGCGGGAGGCGCCGGGGAGCTGTTTTTT.

The rearrangement joins TRBV4-3 to TRBJ2-1; 10 positions match TRBD2. Per germline, CDR1 LGHNA and CDR2 YSLEER. The CDR3 extends over 17 amino acids. The V gene end was trimmed by 4 bases and the J gene end by 4 bases; junction bases not matched to a gene: 10. CDR3 bases: TGCGCCAGCAGCCCGACCTCCTTGGGACTAGCGTACAATGAGCAGTTCTTC. It encodes CASSPTSLGLAYNEQFF.

The chain joins TRBV1 to TRBJ2-1; no check of the table's D call, TRBD2, against the DNA was made. TRBV1 is reported as a pseudogene. This CDR3 is 19 amino acids long. The CDR3 region has the DNA TGCACCAGCAGCCAAGGGTCTCTAGACGACCGACGACCCTACAATGAGCAGTTCTTC. This sequence encodes CTSSQGSLDDRRPYNEQFF.

In this sample, this clone turned up once. The rearrangement joins TRBV27 to TRBJ2-1, with 10 bases identical to TRBD2. J lost 3 bases, V lost 7 bases, and 6 bases had no gene match. CDR1 and CDR2 (germline): MNHEY, SMNVEV (reference sequence). This CDR3 has 15 amino acids. The CDR3 spells CASTQLAGFYNEQFF. Written as DNA, the CDR3 is TGTGCCAGCACTCAACTAGCGGGGTTCTACAATGAGCAGTTCTTC.

The genes are TRBV30 and TRBJ1-4; 8 bases fit TRBD1. Looked up from germline, CDR1 is GTSNPN and CDR2 is SVGIG (reference sequence). V gave up 4 bases and J gave up 2 bases; unmatched junction bases: 15. There are 18 residues in the CDR3. The chain's CDR3 is CAWTTGTSTGGTNEKLFF. The CDR3, as DNA: TGTGCCTGGACTACCGGGACTTCCACAGGGGGGACTAATGAAAAACTGTTTTTT.

Only a few counts were recorded for this clone. V gene TRBV7-2 combines with J gene TRBJ1-2; 10 bases are a match to TRBD1. The trim removed 3 bases at V and 6 bases at J, leaving 1 base unmatched. The length of the CDR3 is 13 residues. Germline V gene data show CDR1 as SGHTA and CDR2 as FQGNSA. The CDR3 spells CASSLTGGNGYTF. The CDR3 coding sequence is TGTGCCAGCAGCTTGACAGGGGGCAATGGCTACACCTTC.

This rearrangement joins TRBV7-2 to TRBJ2-7; the D is unclear. This CDR3 contains 14 residues. The germline V gene has CDR1 SGHTA and CDR2 FQGNSA. Trimming shortened V by 0 bases and J by 2 bases, and 8 bases separated the two germline ends. CDR3 sequence (DNA): TGTGCCAGCAGCTTAGCCGGCGGTCCCTACGAGCAGTACTTC. Amino acids: CASSLAGGPYEQYF.

This chain connects TRBV2 to TRBJ2-1, with 13 bases that match TRBD2. V gave up 6 bases and J gave up 10 bases; unmatched junction bases: 9. Germline lookup yields CDR1 SNHLY and CDR2 FYNNEI. The CDR3 has 15 amino acids. Here the CDR3 DNA reads TGTGCCAGCAGATTAGGACTAGCGGGAGTCGGGGAGCAGTTCTTC. Protein: CASRLGLAGVGEQFF.

This clone was counted a few times. CDR3 coding DNA: TGTGCCAGCAGCTTAGACAGGGGTTACGAGCAGTACTTC. This sequence encodes CASSLDRGYEQYF. The V gene is TRBV7-2, the J gene TRBJ2-7; 7 positions match TRBD1. V shed 1 base and J 4 bases; nucleotides not matched to a gene: 1. The CDR3 sequence is 13 residues long. Germline V gene data show CDR1 as SGHTA and CDR2 as FQGNSA.

The chain has TRBV9 and TRBJ1-5; D might be TRBD1 (6 bases). V dropped 3 bases and J dropped 2 bases, with 12 bases sitting between them. The CDR3 is 15 residues long. Germline values: CDR1 SGDLS, CDR2 YYNGEE. The CDR3 DNA reads TGTGCCAGCAGCGCCGGGGGGCTAGGCAATCAGCCCCAGCATTTT. It yields the protein CASSAGGLGNQPQHF.

This clone appeared a single time. The rearrangement links TRBV7-9 to TRBJ2-5; 9 nucleotides agree with TRBD1. The DNA end is more similar to TRBJ2-7, so the J call may be wrong. There are 15 residues in the CDR3. The V gene's germline CDR1 is SEHNR and CDR2 FQNEAQ (reference sequence). The CDR3 loop reads CASSLAGQGPYEQYF. Written as DNA, the CDR3 is TGTGCCAGCAGCTTAGCGGGACAGGGCCCCTACGAGCAGTACTTC.

This clone was observed a handful of times. The chain is built from TRBV2 and TRBJ2-4; the D gene is possibly TRBD1 (5 bases). CDR1 SNHLY and CDR2 FYNNEI come from the germline V gene. V was trimmed by 2 bases and J by 1 base, leaving 9 bases between them. The CDR3 is made up of 15 amino acids. The CDR3 DNA sequence: TGTGCCAGCAGTGAACAGGGAATGGCCAAAAACATTCAGTACTTC. It codes for CASSEQGMAKNIQYF.

This clone showed up just a few times. DNA of the CDR3: TGTGCCAGCAGCTCCGGGGTATACAATGAGCAGTTCTTC. This encodes CASSSGVYNEQFF. This sequence joins TRBV5-6 and TRBJ2-1; weak D call: TRBD2 (5 bases). The CDR3 loop spans 13 amino acids. Trimming took 3 bases from V and 4 from J, leaving 8 bases between them. From germline, CDR1 is SGHDT and CDR2 YYEEEE.

The chain couples TRBV30 to TRBJ2-7; maybe TRBD1 (7 bases). The CDR3 totals 13 residues. The germline V gene has CDR1 GTSNPN and CDR2 SVGIG (reference sequence). Trimming left V 2 bases short and J 5 bases short, with 13 bases between. Here the CDR3 reads CAWSKQGRHEQYF. CDR3 bases: TGTGCCTGGAGTAAACAGGGGAGGCACGAGCAGTACTTC.

This clone was detected only a few times. The gene calls are TRBV4-3 and TRBJ2-1, with TRBD2 matching over 8 bases. Germline V lookup: CDR1 LGHNA, CDR2 YSLEER. The CDR3 has 13 amino acids. V trimming: 5 bases; J trimming: 15 bases; junction bases outside the gene matches: 12. CDR3 in DNA: TGCGCCAGCAGCTCGACTTCCGGGACTAGACTGTTCTTC. Translation gives CASSSTSGTRLFF.

The V call is TRBV6-5, the J call TRBJ2-4, with unresolved D. The CDR3 is 15 amino acids. V lost 6 bases, J lost 0 bases, and 12 bases lay in between. Germline assignment: CDR1 MNHEY and CDR2 SVGAGI. The chain's CDR3 is CASSPAGLAKNIQYF. Written as DNA, the CDR3 is TGTGCCAGCAGCCCCGCCGGGTTAGCCAAAAACATTCAGTACTTC.

The chain recombines TRBV28 with TRBJ2-1, with D possibly matching TRBD1 (6 bases). The V end lost 5 bases, the J end lost 2 bases, and 16 bases lay between the germline ends. The CDR3 is 16 residues long. Germline CDR1 and CDR2: MDHEN and SYDVKM. CDR3 sequence (DNA): TGTGCCAGCAGTGAATACAGGGCGAGGGCCTACAATGAGCAGTTCTTC. Translated, it gives CASSEYRARAYNEQFF.

The rearrangement links TRBV15 to TRBJ2-1, with 9 bases aligning to TRBD2. The CDR3 runs 17 residues. With V trimmed by 1 base and J by 8 bases, 12 bases remained unmatched. In germline, CDR1 is LNHNV, CDR2 YYDKDF (reference sequence). The CDR3 DNA follows: TGTGCCACCAGCAGAGCGGCTAGCGGGGCCTTACCACATGAGCAGTTCTTC. Its translation: CATSRAASGALPHEQFF.

V is TRBV7-3 and J is TRBJ2-1; 10 bases are shared with TRBD2. The CDR3 length is 15 residues. CDR1 and CDR2 (germline): SGHTA, FQGTGA. The V and J ends lost 5 bases and 7 bases, in that order; junction bases with no gene match: 8. CDR3 region: CASSILAGVRNEQFF. CDR3 coding DNA: TGTGCCAGCAGCATTCTAGCGGGAGTAAGAAATGAGCAGTTCTTC.

The V and J genes are TRBV28 and TRBJ2-1; D unclear. The germline V gene encodes CDR1 MDHEN and CDR2 SYDVKM. CDR3 size: 13 residues. V shed 2 bases and J shed 5 bases, with 7 bases lying between them. CDR3 DNA: TGTGCCAGCAGTTTAGACTTCCACAATGAGCAGTTCTTC. Amino acid sequence: CASSLDFHNEQFF.

This clone was detected a few times. This rearrangement joins TRBV6-6 to TRBJ2-1; 9 bases agree with TRBD2. CDR3 length: 14 amino acids. With 6 bases clipped from V and 7 bases from J, the junction kept 7 bases outside the gene matches. The germline gives CDR1 MNHNY, CDR2 SVGAGI (reference sequence). Written as DNA, the CDR3 is TGTGCCAGCAGGAGCGGGGGGTCTACGAATGAGCAGTTCTTC. Its translation is CASRSGGSTNEQFF.

The chain has TRBV7-9 and TRBJ1-1; no firm D call. CDR1 is SEHNR and CDR2 is FQNEAQ in the germline V gene (reference sequence). Trimming pared 1 base from V and 0 bases from J, leaving 9 bases between. CDR3 length: 15 amino acids. CDR3 sequence (DNA): TGTGCCAGCAGCTTAGTCTCAGGCTTGAACACTGAAGCTTTCTTT. Its translation is CASSLVSGLNTEAFF.

This clone was seen a few times. The chain couples TRBV4-2 to TRBJ2-1; D may be TRBD2 (6 bases). CDR1 and CDR2 (germline): LGHNA, YNFKEQ. Trimming took off 0 bases at V and 4 bases at J, with 25 bases between the two ends. The CDR3 spans 20 residues. Here the CDR3 DNA reads TGTGCCAGCAGCCAAGATAGGCTCGCCGGTGGAGGGTCGGGGTACAATGAGCAGTTCTTC. Encoded protein: CASSQDRLAGGGSGYNEQFF.

This clone was seen a handful of times. V and J are TRBV7-9 and TRBJ2-4; D perhaps matches TRBD2 (6 bases). The V and J ends lost 8 bases and 0 bases respectively, with 14 bases between them. This CDR3 contains 15 residues. CDR1 SEHNR and CDR2 FQNEAQ come from the germline V gene (reference sequence). CDR3 residues: CASGRELLAKNIQYF. In DNA, the CDR3 is TGTGCCAGCGGCCGGGAGTTATTAGCCAAAAACATTCAGTACTTC.

This chain joins TRBV25-1 and TRBJ1-1; perhaps TRBD1 as D (6 bases). Between the trimmed V and J ends, which lost 1 base and 0 bases, there was a span of 12 bases. The germline V gene has CDR1 MGHDK and CDR2 SYGVNS. The CDR3 totals 16 residues. The CDR3 spells CASSESGGRMNTEAFF. The CDR3 bases are TGTGCCAGCAGTGAATCCGGGGGGCGCATGAACACTGAAGCTTTCTTT.

This clone showed up just a few times. The rearrangement joins TRBV9 to TRBJ1-2; the D gene is possibly TRBD1 (6 bases). Germline V gene lookup returns CDR1 SGDLS and CDR2 YYNGEE. V was trimmed by 0 bases and J by 6 bases, leaving 9 bases between them. This CDR3 comprises 13 residues. The CDR3 loop is CASSVARTDGYTF. In DNA form, the CDR3 reads TGTGCCAGCAGCGTAGCCCGGACAGATGGCTACACCTTC. Combining the CDR3 with reference TRBV9 and TRBJ1-2 gives the whole variable domain DSGVTQTPKHLITATGQRVTLRCSPRSGDLSVYWYQQSLDQGLQFLIQYYNGEERAKGNILERFSAQQFPDLHSELNLSSLELGDSALYFCASSVARTDGYTFGSGTRLTVV.

The genes are TRBV5-4 and TRBJ1-2; the D is unclear. V lost 2 bases, J lost 7 bases, and 9 bases lay in between. The CDR3 has 12 amino acids. Germline V lookup: CDR1 SGHNT, CDR2 YYREEE (reference sequence). DNA of the CDR3: TGTGCCAGCAGCTTAAATAGCCTTGGCTACACCTTC. This gives the protein CASSLNSLGYTF.

This clone has a single count. The chain couples TRBV18 to TRBJ1-5; the match to TRBD1 covers 7 bases. J was trimmed by 2 bases and V by 0 bases; bases with no gene match: 4. The CDR3 length is 16 residues. Germline loops: CDR1 KGHSH, CDR2 LQKENI. This CDR3 reads CASSPPRQGGNQPQHF. The CDR3 DNA reads TGTGCCAGCTCACCACCGAGACAGGGCGGCAATCAGCCCCAGCATTTT.